The clone carrying this TCR beta chain was counted at least ten times. Its antigen is undetermined. The data are from a study of early T cells in non-severe SARS-CoV-2 infection. As for the study in general: Alpha and beta chains were unpaired, from unsorted whole-blood bulk RNA. Whole-study findings and limits: Private and CD4 specificities were missed by VDJdb matching, which favored anti-spike CD8 responses.

cDNA molecules, individually, were tagged with unique molecular identifiers. TCRdb redid the calling of the 5' RACE reads with MiXCR, one entry per CDR3 protein. Of 45,000 to 65,000 distinct CDR3 sequences in the sample, approximately 10% were seen once. CDR1 and CDR2 from the germline V gene are SGHNT and YYREEE (reference sequence). J lost 0 bases, V lost 2 bases, and 1 base had no gene match. The CDR3 loop spans 17 amino acids. The chain uses TRBV5-4 and TRBJ2-1, with TRBD2 matching over 14 bases. Sequences were obtained from whole blood. This TCR was recovered from an adult who was a healthcare worker with PCR-confirmed SARS-CoV-2 infection or an uninfected control (not recorded which). CDR3 nucleotides: TGTGCCAGCAGCTTTGGACTAGCGGGAGGCTCCTACAATGAGCAGTTCTTC. This translates into CASSFGLAGGSYNEQFF.